This T cell receptor (beta chain) originates from a study of cytomegalovirus exposure and HLA in healthy donors. Study-level points and caveats: The records held CMV serostatus as the only immune exposure information. There were 150 or so TCR beta chains listed as cytomegalovirus-associated. In a later analysis, TCR association rates varied by HLA locus: DRB1 most, HLA-C fewest.

PCR involved 60 Vbeta and 13 Jbeta primers. TCRdb's table, derived via immunoSEQ multiplex PCR, lists solely in-frame clones and lacks some. The sample contains roughly 150,000 clones, around 75% of which appear only once. The CDR3 sequence is 18 residues long. With 4 bases clipped from V and 6 bases from J, the junction kept 13 bases outside the gene matches. CDR1 KGHSH and CDR2 LQKENI come from the germline V gene. As concerns this clone: Antigen: not known.

The chain joins TRBV18 to TRBJ2-2, with TRBD2 matching over 11 bases. The sequencing input was PBMCs. The source is a man aged 18 to 30 in good health and CMV-seropositive. CDR3 nucleotides: TGTGCCAGCTCACAAGCAGTGACTAGCGGGACACTCCCCGGGGAGCTGTTTTTT. The encoded protein is CASSQAVTSGTLPGELFF.